A selection of T cell receptor beta chains follows, all from one sample in a study of blood T cell repertoires in COVID-19. Some clones are missing from TCRdb's copy, which holds only in-frame ones; the method was immunoSEQ multiplex PCR. The table has about 37,000 clones, about 80% seen once. The sequenced sample consisted of peripheral blood. The origin of the receptors is a woman in her seventies with acute or convalescent COVID-19. The CDR3 runs from the conserved cysteine through the conserved F or W.

j_gene: TRBJ1-2; len: 14; v_gene: TRBV6-1; CDR3aa: CASSEGGQGYGYTF
j_gene: TRBJ2-2; len: 13; v_gene: TRBV18; CDR3aa: CASSPLLTGELFF
j_gene: TRBJ1-5; len: 15; v_gene: TRBV15; CDR3aa: CATSTGGDSNQPQHF
j_gene: TRBJ1-5; len: 17; v_gene: TRBV19; CDR3aa: CASSMGQGAPSNQPQHF
j_gene: TRBJ2-3; len: 13; v_gene: TRBV28; CDR3aa: CAMGDGSRNTQYF
j_gene: TRBJ2-6; len: 19; v_gene: TRBV5-1; CDR3aa: CASSSFASGVLSGANVLTF
j_gene: TRBJ2-2; len: 14; v_gene: TRBV3-1/TRBV3-2; CDR3aa: CASSPLAGSGELFF
j_gene: TRBJ2-3; len: 13; v_gene: TRBV10-1; CDR3aa: CASARGGADTQYF
j_gene: TRBJ2-2; len: 12; v_gene: TRBV6-6; CDR3aa: CASRRGDGELFF
j_gene: TRBJ2-7; len: 14; v_gene: TRBV6-5; CDR3aa: CASRLAGGPYEQYF
j_gene: TRBJ2-7; len: 15; v_gene: TRBV5-6; CDR3aa: CASSRLGTGTYEQYF
j_gene: TRBJ2-4; len: 17; v_gene: TRBV9; CDR3aa: CASSVATGDRFGNIQYF
j_gene: TRBJ1-2; len: 13; v_gene: TRBV5-6; CDR3aa: CASSSTGNYGYTF
j_gene: TRBJ1-1; len: 12; v_gene: TRBV7-8; CDR3aa: CASSPVNTEAFF
j_gene: TRBJ1-1; len: 14; v_gene: TRBV11-2; CDR3aa: CASSLGAGNTEAFF
j_gene: TRBJ2-1; len: 18; v_gene: TRBV7-2; CDR3aa: CASSMSGRAVGAYNEQFF
j_gene: TRBJ1-1; len: 15; v_gene: TRBV5-1; CDR3aa: CASSLGVTGAAEAFF
j_gene: TRBJ1-5; len: 14; v_gene: TRBV5-8; CDR3aa: CASSTPQGDQPQHF
j_gene: TRBJ2-7; len: 16; v_gene: TRBV28; CDR3aa: CASSPKRLAYSYEQYF
j_gene: TRBJ1-5; len: 12; v_gene: TRBV6-5; CDR3aa: CASIRTGQPQHF
j_gene: TRBJ2-3; len: 16; v_gene: TRBV18; CDR3aa: CASSPPAGRYTDTQYF
j_gene: TRBJ1-4; len: 14; v_gene: TRBV5-1; CDR3aa: CASSSGQNNEKLFF
j_gene: TRBJ2-3; len: 15; v_gene: TRBV9; CDR3aa: CASSALAASTDTQYF
j_gene: TRBJ2-1; len: 11; v_gene: TRBV29-1; CDR3aa: CSVEEAYEQFF
j_gene: TRBJ2-7; len: 13; v_gene: TRBV13; CDR3aa: CASSILGQNEQYF
j_gene: TRBJ1-2; len: 12; v_gene: TRBV2; CDR3aa: CASSSDRGGYTF
j_gene: TRBJ2-7; len: 14; v_gene: TRBV29-1; CDR3aa: CSVMPGLADYEQYF
j_gene: TRBJ1-1; len: 17; v_gene: TRBV5-4; CDR3aa: CASSLAVRGTGEGEAFF
j_gene: TRBJ2-5; len: 14; v_gene: TRBV24-1; CDR3aa: CATSDPTGGETQYF
j_gene: TRBJ1-2; len: 12; v_gene: TRBV19; CDR3aa: CASSPDSYGYTF
j_gene: TRBJ2-1; len: 14; v_gene: TRBV6-2/TRBV6-3; CDR3aa: CASSYSGQYNEQFF
j_gene: TRBJ2-1; len: 14; v_gene: TRBV5-1; CDR3aa: CASSSRTGRDEQFF
j_gene: TRBJ2-1; len: 12; v_gene: TRBV10-3; CDR3aa: CATLAGGNEQFF
j_gene: TRBJ1-6; len: 13; v_gene: TRBV27; CDR3aa: CASSLVGGAPLHF
j_gene: TRBJ2-1; len: 14; v_gene: TRBV11-2; CDR3aa: CASSFIARQDEQFF
j_gene: TRBJ1-1; len: 13; v_gene: TRBV25-1; CDR3aa: CASSVGRDTEAFF
j_gene: TRBJ1-4; len: 15; v_gene: TRBV6-6; CDR3aa: CASRETGTGAEKLFF
j_gene: TRBJ1-2; len: 14; v_gene: TRBV6-5; CDR3aa: CASSYPGQGGGYTF
j_gene: TRBJ2-5; len: 13; v_gene: TRBV2; CDR3aa: CASIPGHGETQYF
j_gene: TRBJ2-5; len: 15; v_gene: TRBV11-2; CDR3aa: CASSPGQGIQETQYF
j_gene: TRBJ1-2; len: 14; v_gene: TRBV27; CDR3aa: CASSDGQGSYGYTF
j_gene: TRBJ1-2; len: 11; v_gene: TRBV28; CDR3aa: CASSQDRGYTF
j_gene: TRBJ1-4; len: 15; v_gene: TRBV5-1; CDR3aa: CASSGRTGLEEKLFF
j_gene: TRBJ2-6; len: 13; v_gene: TRBV3-1/TRBV3-2; CDR3aa: CASSQGTFNVLTF
j_gene: TRBJ2-3; len: 16; v_gene: TRBV18; CDR3aa: CASSPETSGGTDTQYF
j_gene: TRBJ2-3; len: 14; v_gene: TRBV2; CDR3aa: CASSEWTDTDTQYF
j_gene: TRBJ1-4; len: 16; v_gene: TRBV18; CDR3aa: CASSLARAGLNEKLFF
j_gene: TRBJ1-1; len: 16; v_gene: TRBV12-5; CDR3aa: CASGLPQGAGDTEAFF
j_gene: TRBJ2-7; len: 15; v_gene: TRBV28; CDR3aa: CASTEPRGSSYEQYF
j_gene: TRBJ2-3; len: 13; v_gene: TRBV7-2; CDR3aa: CASSYSQGDTQYF
j_gene: TRBJ1-1; len: 13; v_gene: TRBV6-5; CDR3aa: CASSLTGGYEAFF
j_gene: TRBJ1-1; len: 15; v_gene: TRBV5-1; CDR3aa: CASSPVGLRGTEAFF
j_gene: TRBJ1-4; len: 15; v_gene: TRBV18; CDR3aa: CASSPIEATNEKLFF
j_gene: TRBJ1-5; len: 13; v_gene: TRBV6-5; CDR3aa: CASREYSNQPQHF
j_gene: TRBJ1-2; len: 12; v_gene: TRBV7-9; CDR3aa: CASSLEGRGSTF